A selection of T cell receptor beta chains follows, all from one sample in a study of chemoradiotherapy in HPV16-positive cancers. The table came from immunoSEQ multiplex PCR; TCRdb's copy has only in-frame clones and leaves some out. The data show about 53,000 clones, with about 88% seen just once and less than 3.5% held by the top ten. The specimen was blood, collected from a patient who underwent chemoradiotherapy. All receptors derive from a human donor with HPV-associated anogenital cancer. Both conserved end residues are part of each CDR3. A D gene is named only where the DNA matches it firmly. Clone size appears in some rows only: once, few, many, or a class for an expanded clone.

clone size	J gene	D gene	V gene	CDR3 protein	CDR3 DNA
NA	TRBJ2-5	NA	TRBV12-5	CASASIAETQYF	TGTGCTAGTGCCTCTATCGCGGAGACCCAGTACTTC
NA	TRBJ2-1	TRBD2	TRBV10-1	CASRLPRGLAGGPGYNEQFF	TGCGCCAGCAGATTACCTAGGGGACTAGCGGGAGGGCCTGGCTACAATGAGCAGTTCTTC
NA	TRBJ2-3	NA	TRBV7-2	CASSLAGTDTRYF	TGTGCCAGCAGCTTGGCGGGCACAGATACGCGGTATTTT
NA	TRBJ1-1	NA	TRBV6-6	CASSYGEGNTEAFF	TGTGCCAGCAGTTACGGGGAGGGGAACACTGAAGCTTTCTTT
NA	TRBJ1-2	NA	TRBV5-4	CASYLSEGVGGYTF	TGTGCCAGCTATCTGTCGGAGGGGGTAGGTGGCTACACCTTC
NA	TRBJ1-1	NA	TRBV5-5	CASSLEVTEAFF	TGTGCCAGCAGCTTGGAAGTAACTGAAGCTTTCTTT
NA	TRBJ2-1	NA	TRBV11-2	CASSPLRQIYNEQFF	TGTGCCAGCAGCCCCCTAAGACAGATATACAATGAGCAGTTCTTC
NA	TRBJ2-1	TRBD2	TRBV7-8	CASSLRTSSHEQFF	TGTGCCAGCAGCCTGAGGACTAGTTCTCATGAGCAGTTCTTC
once	TRBJ1-4	NA	TRBV4-3	CASSQEPATNEKLFF	TGCGCCAGCAGCCAAGAGCCCGCAACTAATGAAAAACTGTTTTTT
once	TRBJ1-6	NA	TRBV5-6	CASSLASARLNSPLHF	TGTGCCAGCAGCTTGGCTTCCGCCAGGCTGAATTCACCCCTCCACTTT
NA	TRBJ1-2	NA	TRBV7-9	CASSLPVGGAAGYTF	TGTGCCAGCAGCTTGCCGGTCGGGGGGGCTGCTGGCTACACCTTC
NA	TRBJ2-7	TRBD1	TRBV7-8	CASTSGQRAYEQYF	TGTGCCAGCACCTCGGGACAGCGAGCCTACGAGCAGTACTTC
NA	TRBJ2-3	NA	TRBV7-2	CASSLASSTDTQYF	TGTGCCAGCAGCTTAGCGTCTAGCACAGATACGCAGTATTTT
NA	TRBJ2-7	TRBD2	TRBV6-1	CASGGEGTYEQYF	TGTGCCAGCGGCGGGGAGGGGACCTACGAGCAGTACTTC
once	TRBJ1-3	NA	TRBV4-1	CASSQDRAGNTIYF	TGCGCCAGCAGCCAAGACAGGGCTGGAAACACCATATATTTT
NA	TRBJ2-1	NA	TRBV6-5	CASRDLGGDEQFF	TGTGCCAGCAGGGATCTCGGTGGCGATGAGCAGTTCTTC
medium-sized	TRBJ2-5	TRBD2	TRBV7-9	CASSPGLAGGSQETQYF	TGTGCCAGCAGCCCTGGACTAGCGGGGGGAAGTCAAGAGACCCAGTACTTC
NA	TRBJ1-4	NA	TRBV6-6	CASSYGINEKLFF	TGTGCCAGCAGTTACGGGATTAATGAAAAACTGTTTTTT
NA	TRBJ1-1	NA	TRBV2	CARDREAFF	TGTGCCAGGGACCGTGAAGCTTTCTTT
NA	TRBJ2-7	NA	TRBV9	CASSVAPGRDEQYF	TGTGCCAGCAGCGTAGCTCCCGGCCGGGACGAGCAGTACTTC
few	TRBJ1-2	NA	TRBV2	CASSDSSYGYTF	TGTGCCAGCAGTGACAGCTCCTATGGCTACACCTTC
NA	TRBJ2-7	NA	TRBV5-6	CASSLRSPPEQYF	TGTGCCAGCAGCTTACGGAGTCCCCCCGAGCAGTACTTC
NA	TRBJ2-3	TRBD1	TRBV7-9	CATRQGAMDTQYF	TGTGCCACCCGACAGGGGGCTATGGATACGCAGTATTTT
once	TRBJ1-2	TRBD1	TRBV18	CASSPRTGQLEFDYGYTF	TGTGCCAGCTCACCACGGACAGGCCAATTAGAATTTGACTATGGCTACACCTTC
NA	TRBJ2-6	TRBD1	TRBV4-3	CASSHRGQGRANVLTF	TGCGCCAGCAGCCACCGCGGACAGGGTAGGGCCAACGTCCTGACTTTC
NA	TRBJ2-2	NA	TRBV4-3	CASSPLLNTGELFF	TGCGCCAGCAGCCCACTTTTAAACACCGGGGAGCTGTTTTTT
NA	TRBJ2-2	NA	TRBV4-3	CASSQVNSPNTGELFF	TGCGCCAGCAGCCAAGTAAACAGCCCGAACACCGGGGAGCTGTTTTTT
NA	TRBJ2-7	TRBD2	TRBV30	CAWSAPRAGTSRRSSYEQYF	TGTGCCTGGAGTGCTCCCCGAGCCGGGACTAGCAGGAGGAGCTCCTACGAGCAGTACTTC
NA	TRBJ1-1	NA	TRBV29-1	CSVARGLQGKNTEAFF	TGCAGCGTGGCCCGCGGACTCCAGGGAAAGAACACTGAAGCTTTCTTT
once	TRBJ2-7	NA	TRBV19	CASSPERVGEQYF	TGTGCCAGTAGCCCCGAGCGTGTAGGCGAGCAGTACTTC
NA	TRBJ2-5	TRBD2	TRBV5-1	CASSYGSGRAAAETQYF	TGCGCCAGCAGCTACGGTAGCGGGAGGGCCGCTGCGGAGACCCAGTACTTC